The rows below give T cell receptor beta chains drawn from one sample of a study of shared clonotypes between healthy human individuals. The data were produced by immunoSEQ multiplex PCR, yet TCRdb's version contains in-frame clones alone and is incomplete. The sample lists millions of clones; roughly 92% were seen once. The sample taken for sequencing was naive CD4+ T cells sorted from blood. All receptors derive from a young man in good health. Each CDR3 is given with its conserved first and last residue. Each record gives: clone size, J gene, D gene, V gene, CDR3 protein, CDR3 DNA. D genes are given only for firm matches. Size tells how often a clone was seen (once, few, many) or the class of an expanded clone, and some rows leave it out.

size: -
J: TRBJ2-2
D: TRBD2
V: TRBV12-5
CDR3: CASGHGTSGYGELFF
DNA: TGTGCTAGTGGTCACGGGACTAGCGGATACGGGGAGCTGTTTTTT

size: -
J: TRBJ1-5
D: -
V: TRBV2
CDR3: CASSPQPYSNQPQHF
DNA: TGTGCCAGCAGTCCTCAACCGTATAGCAATCAGCCCCAGCATTTT

size: once
J: TRBJ1-2
D: -
V: TRBV6-1
CDR3: CASSEARAGRSYGYTF
DNA: TGTGCCAGCAGTGAAGCACGGGCAGGGCGATCCTATGGCTACACCTTC

size: -
J: TRBJ2-1
D: -
V: TRBV19
CDR3: CASSRLRDNEQFF
DNA: TGTGCCAGTAGTAGGCTCAGAGACAATGAGCAGTTCTTC

size: -
J: TRBJ1-1
D: -
V: TRBV5-1
CDR3: CASSFQGPNTEAFF
DNA: TGCGCCAGCAGCTTCCAGGGGCCGAACACTGAAGCTTTCTTT

size: -
J: TRBJ2-7
D: -
V: TRBV5-1
CDR3: CASSFGQGGEQYF
DNA: TGCGCCAGCAGCTTCGGGCAGGGTGGGGAGCAGTACTTC

size: once
J: TRBJ1-6
D: -
V: TRBV10-3
CDR3: CAISTGLNSPLHF
DNA: TGTGCCATCAGTACAGGGCTCAATTCACCCCTCCACTTT

size: -
J: TRBJ1-1
D: -
V: TRBV18
CDR3: CASSPTQLMNTEAFF
DNA: TGTGCCAGCTCACCTACACAGCTCATGAACACTGAAGCTTTCTTT

size: -
J: TRBJ2-3
D: TRBD1
V: TRBV19
CDR3: CASRRGTGVADTQYF
DNA: TGTGCCAGTAGGCGAGGGACAGGGGTTGCAGATACGCAGTATTTT

size: -
J: TRBJ1-1
D: TRBD1
V: TRBV2
CDR3: CASADRGPNTEAFF
DNA: TGTGCCAGCGCGGACAGGGGGCCGAACACTGAAGCTTTCTTT

size: -
J: TRBJ2-5
D: TRBD2
V: TRBV2
CDR3: CASSDVPGLAGGQETQYF
DNA: TGTGCCAGCAGTGACGTCCCGGGACTAGCGGGGGGGCAAGAGACCCAGTACTTC

size: -
J: TRBJ2-7
D: TRBD1
V: TRBV5-6
CDR3: CASTLGQGAYEQYF
DNA: TGTGCCAGCACCCTGGGACAGGGGGCCTACGAGCAGTACTTC

size: -
J: TRBJ1-4
D: -
V: TRBV2
CDR3: CASSEMRGSNEKLFF
DNA: TGTGCCAGCAGTGAAATGCGGGGATCTAATGAAAAACTGTTTTTT

size: -
J: TRBJ2-1
D: -
V: TRBV5-1
CDR3: CASSLRQDLNEQFF
DNA: TGCGCCAGCAGCTTGAGGCAGGATCTGAATGAGCAGTTCTTC

size: -
J: TRBJ2-7
D: -
V: TRBV5-4
CDR3: CASSPRTGWKQYF
DNA: TGTGCCAGCAGCCCCCGGACGGGGTGGAAGCAGTACTTC

size: -
J: TRBJ1-6
D: -
V: TRBV2
CDR3: CASRRVTTLHF
DNA: TGTGCCAGCAGAAGGGTAACGACCCTCCACTTT

size: -
J: TRBJ2-1
D: -
V: TRBV27
CDR3: CASNLAGAGEQFF
DNA: TGTGCCAGCAACCTTGCCGGGGCGGGTGAGCAGTTCTTC

size: -
J: TRBJ2-3
D: TRBD2
V: TRBV7-6
CDR3: CASSAQLADSDTQYF
DNA: TGTGCCAGCAGCGCTCAGCTAGCGGACTCAGATACGCAGTATTTT

size: -
J: TRBJ1-4
D: TRBD1
V: TRBV10-3
CDR3: CAISDTDRGEKLFF
DNA: TGTGCCATCAGTGATACGGACAGGGGCGAAAAACTGTTTTTT

size: -
J: TRBJ1-1
D: -
V: TRBV5-1
CDR3: CASSEKGLNTEAFF
DNA: TGCGCCAGCAGCGAGAAGGGTCTGAACACTGAAGCTTTCTTT

size: -
J: TRBJ1-4
D: -
V: TRBV5-1
CDR3: CASSSGRADEKLFF
DNA: TGCGCCAGCAGCTCAGGCAGAGCGGATGAAAAACTGTTTTTT

size: -
J: TRBJ2-2
D: TRBD2
V: TRBV5-1
CDR3: CASRLAGETGELFF
DNA: TGCGCCAGCCGCTTAGCGGGAGAGACCGGGGAGCTGTTTTTT

size: once
J: TRBJ1-2
D: -
V: TRBV28
CDR3: CASSLPERSAGDGYTF
DNA: TGTGCCAGCAGTTTACCAGAGAGGTCCGCCGGCGATGGCTACACCTTC

size: -
J: TRBJ1-2
D: -
V: TRBV28
CDR3: CASSLSGGPYGYTF
DNA: TGTGCCAGCAGTTTATCGGGGGGCCCCTATGGCTACACCTTC

size: -
J: TRBJ2-6
D: TRBD1
V: TRBV7-2
CDR3: CASSLPRGRTFSGANVLTF
DNA: TGTGCCAGCAGCTTACCTAGGGGGCGGACGTTCTCTGGGGCCAACGTCCTGACTTTC

size: -
J: TRBJ2-5
D: TRBD2
V: TRBV18
CDR3: CASSPRLAGKETQYF
DNA: TGTGCCAGCTCACCTCGACTAGCGGGGAAGGAGACCCAGTACTTC

size: -
J: TRBJ2-1
D: -
V: TRBV11-2
CDR3: CASSRGTVDNEQFF
DNA: TGTGCCAGCAGCCGTGGGACGGTTGACAATGAGCAGTTCTTC

size: -
J: TRBJ2-3
D: -
V: TRBV9
CDR3: CASSRDGGQPTDTQYF
DNA: TGTGCCAGCAGCAGAGACGGGGGACAGCCTACAGATACGCAGTATTTT

size: -
J: TRBJ2-3
D: -
V: TRBV5-4
CDR3: CASSSSRGPGRGDTQYF
DNA: TGTGCCAGCAGCTCCAGCCGCGGTCCTGGGCGTGGAGATACGCAGTATTTT

size: -
J: TRBJ2-1
D: -
V: TRBV7-9
CDR3: CASSLDGLGNEQFF
DNA: TGTGCCAGCAGCTTAGATGGGTTGGGCAATGAGCAGTTCTTC

size: -
J: TRBJ2-4
D: TRBD2
V: TRBV28
CDR3: CASSPHRTSGVILAKNIQYF
DNA: TGTGCCAGCAGCCCCCACCGGACTAGCGGGGTCATTCTAGCCAAAAACATTCAGTACTTC

size: -
J: TRBJ1-2
D: TRBD1
V: TRBV28
CDR3: CASTPDRGNYGYTF
DNA: TGTGCCAGCACCCCGGACAGGGGAAACTATGGCTACACCTTC

size: -
J: TRBJ2-2
D: -
V: TRBV7-2
CDR3: CASSLAWRTTGELFF
DNA: TGTGCCAGCAGCTTAGCGTGGCGGACAACCGGGGAGCTGTTTTTT